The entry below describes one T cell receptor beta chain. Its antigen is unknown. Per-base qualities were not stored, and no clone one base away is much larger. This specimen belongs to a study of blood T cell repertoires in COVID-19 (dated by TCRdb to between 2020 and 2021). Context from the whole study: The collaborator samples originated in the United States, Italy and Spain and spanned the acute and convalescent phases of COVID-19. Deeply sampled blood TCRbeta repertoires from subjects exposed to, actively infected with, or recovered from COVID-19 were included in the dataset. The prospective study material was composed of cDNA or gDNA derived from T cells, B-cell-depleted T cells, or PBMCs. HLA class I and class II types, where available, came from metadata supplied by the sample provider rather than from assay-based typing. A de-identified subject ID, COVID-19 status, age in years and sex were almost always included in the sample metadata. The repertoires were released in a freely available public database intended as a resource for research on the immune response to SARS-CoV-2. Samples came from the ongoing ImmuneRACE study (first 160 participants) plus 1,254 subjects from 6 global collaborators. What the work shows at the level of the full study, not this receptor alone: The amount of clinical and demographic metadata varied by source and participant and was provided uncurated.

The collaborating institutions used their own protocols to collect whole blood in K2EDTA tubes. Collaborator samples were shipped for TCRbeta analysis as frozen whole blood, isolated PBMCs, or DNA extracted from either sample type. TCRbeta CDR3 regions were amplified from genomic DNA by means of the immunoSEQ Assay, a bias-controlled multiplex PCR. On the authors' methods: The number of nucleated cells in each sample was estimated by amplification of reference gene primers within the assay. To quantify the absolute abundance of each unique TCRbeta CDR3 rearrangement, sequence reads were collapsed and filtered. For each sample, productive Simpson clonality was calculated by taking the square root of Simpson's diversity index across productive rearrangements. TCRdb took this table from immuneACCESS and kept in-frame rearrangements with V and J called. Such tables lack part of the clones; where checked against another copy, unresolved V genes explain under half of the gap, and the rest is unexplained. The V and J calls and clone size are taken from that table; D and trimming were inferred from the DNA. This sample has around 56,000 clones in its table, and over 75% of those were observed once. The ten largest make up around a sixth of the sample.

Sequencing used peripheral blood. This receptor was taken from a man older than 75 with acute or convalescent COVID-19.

The CDR3 protein: CASSLAQPGSYEQYF. The nucleotides are TGTGCCAGCAGCTTAGCACAACCGGGTTCCTACGAGCAGTACTTC. The rearranged segments are TRBV7-9 and TRBJ2-7; no confident D gene assignment can be made. The CDR3, cysteine through phenylalanine, is 15 amino acids long. Of the read, only the CDR3 DNA is kept; its 45 bases are in frame from base 1. The V and J ends are trimmed by 0 bases and 1 base, leaving 10 bases between them. The germline V gene (reference sequence) provides CDR1 SEHNR and CDR2 FQNEAQ.